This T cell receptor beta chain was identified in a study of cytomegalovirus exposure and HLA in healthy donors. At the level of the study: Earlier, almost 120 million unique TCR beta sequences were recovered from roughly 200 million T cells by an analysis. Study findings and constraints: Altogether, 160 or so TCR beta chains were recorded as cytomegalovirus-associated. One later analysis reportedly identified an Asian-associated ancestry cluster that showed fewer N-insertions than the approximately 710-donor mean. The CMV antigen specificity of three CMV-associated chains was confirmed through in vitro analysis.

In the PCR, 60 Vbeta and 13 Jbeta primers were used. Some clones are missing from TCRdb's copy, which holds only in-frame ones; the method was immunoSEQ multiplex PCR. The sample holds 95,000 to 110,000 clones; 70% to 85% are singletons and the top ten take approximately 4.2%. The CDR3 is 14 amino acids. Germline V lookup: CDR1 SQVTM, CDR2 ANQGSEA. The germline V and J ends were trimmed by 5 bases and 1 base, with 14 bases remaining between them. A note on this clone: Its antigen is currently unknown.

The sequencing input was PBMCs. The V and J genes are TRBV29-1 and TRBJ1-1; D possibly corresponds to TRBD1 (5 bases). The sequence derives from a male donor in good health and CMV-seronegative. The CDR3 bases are TGCAGCGTTCCCCCCCGGACACGGAACACTGAAGCTTTCTTT. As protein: CSVPPRTRNTEAFF.